The 14 T cell receptor beta chains below all came from one sample that was sequenced in a study of T-cell reconstitution after alpha-beta-depleted transplantation in children. Preparation of the TCRbeta library used unique molecular identifiers. TCRdb fed the PCR reads into MiXCR, producing one record per CDR3 protein. This sample yields some 500,000 distinct CDR3 sequences, of which roughly 18% are seen a single time; approximately 3% belongs to the top ten. Here the sequenced sample was PBMCs from the stem cell graft donor, taken from the stem cell graft. Receptor source: a human donor who donated a stem cell graft to a child with acute lymphoblastic leukemia.

This clonotype was detected a few times. This chain links TRBV5-1 with TRBJ2-1; D not resolved. The CDR3 contains 14 residues. V dropped 0 bases and J dropped 5 bases, with 9 bases sitting between them. Germline V CDR1 and CDR2: SGHRS, YFSETQ. The chain's CDR3 is CASSLAGTHNEQFF. CDR3 DNA sequence: TGCGCCAGCAGCTTGGCCGGTACGCACAATGAGCAGTTCTTC.

This clonotype was observed a few times. The chain recombines TRBV6-5 with TRBJ2-5, with 8 bases aligning to TRBD2. Trimming took 0 bases from V and 0 from J; bases not matched to a gene: 3. Germline V CDR1 and CDR2: MNHEY, SVGAGI. The CDR3 covers 16 residues. The CDR3: CASSYSYSGNQETQYF. CDR3 in DNA: TGTGCCAGCAGTTACTCATATAGCGGGAACCAAGAGACCCAGTACTTC.

The chain recombines TRBV6-1 with TRBJ2-7, with TRBD2 identical over 9 bases. The CDR3 length is 15 residues. Trimming cost V 10 bases and J 2 bases; bases outside gene matches: 12. Germline CDR1 and CDR2: MNHNS and SASEGT. CDR3 loop: CATQRRVAGAYEQYF. The CDR3 DNA sequence: TGTGCCACCCAGCGAAGAGTAGCGGGAGCCTACGAGCAGTACTTC.

The table lists this clonotype with many counts. The rearrangement joins TRBV12-3 or TRBV12-4 to TRBJ1-1; TRBD1 is a possible D gene (5 bases). The CDR3 loop spans 14 amino acids. V lost 5 bases, J lost 1 base, and 11 bases lay in between. CDR3 region: CASSLTGWNTEAFF. DNA of the CDR3: TGTGCCAGCAGTCTCACAGGTTGGAACACTGAAGCTTTCTTT.

This clonotype was found a few times. The gene calls are TRBV15 and TRBJ2-7; D is uncertain. The CDR3 has 13 residues. Germline V gene data show CDR1 as LNHNV and CDR2 as YYDKDF (reference sequence). V was pared by 0 bases and J by 9 bases, with 12 bases between. The CDR3 nucleotides are TGTGCCACCAGCAGAGATGTCACAACTGCGCAGTACTTC. It yields the protein CATSRDVTTAQYF.

This clonotype came up once. The V gene is TRBV20-1, the J gene TRBJ2-1; D remains unclear. CDR3 size: 12 residues. V was pared by 3 bases and J by 9 bases, with 12 bases between. Germline CDR1 DFQATT, CDR2 SNEGSKA (reference sequence). CDR3 protein: CSARGLVSEQFF. The CDR3 DNA reads TGCAGTGCTAGGGGTCTAGTGAGTGAGCAGTTCTTC.

The chain has TRBV5-1 and TRBJ1-1; no firm D call. There are 15 residues in the CDR3. Germline-derived CDR1 and CDR2 are SGHRS and YFSETQ. V lost 2 bases and J 4 bases, leaving 15 bases between the germline ends. CDR3: CASSFDPVRSTEAFF. The CDR3 nucleotides are TGCGCCAGCAGCTTCGACCCGGTCCGGAGCACTGAAGCTTTCTTT.

This chain links TRBV5-1 with TRBJ1-5, with 11 bases lining up with TRBD1. This CDR3 region has 17 residues. Germline V CDR1 and CDR2: SGHRS, YFSETQ. The ends lost 4 bases at V and 4 bases at J; junction bases unmatched: 10. CDR3 amino acids: CASSPGTGGLTNQPQHF. Written as DNA, the CDR3 is TGCGCCAGCAGCCCGGGGACAGGGGGGCTGACGAATCAGCCCCAGCATTTT.

The chain joins TRBV11-1 to TRBJ2-3; maybe TRBD1 (6 bases). Germline lookup yields CDR1 SGHAT and CDR2 FQDESV (reference sequence). The V and J ends lost 5 bases and 8 bases respectively, with 29 bases between them. The CDR3 is 18 residues long. This CDR3 is CASSHPGFADREGVTQYF. The DNA of the CDR3 is TGTGCCAGCAGCCACCCCGGTTTCGCGGATCGTGAGGGGGTTACGCAGTATTTT.

The chain combines TRBV7-9 with TRBJ2-1; no clear D. The germline V gene has CDR1 SEHNR and CDR2 FQNEAQ (reference sequence). The V end was cut by 6 bases, the J end by 6 bases, with 9 bases between. The CDR3 is made up of 12 amino acids. The CDR3 sequence: CASRVPPNEQFF. In DNA, the CDR3 is TGTGCCAGCAGGGTACCGCCCAATGAGCAGTTCTTC.

This rearrangement joins TRBV6-2 or TRBV6-3 to TRBJ2-1; D is ambiguous. The V end was cut by 6 bases, the J end by 2 bases, with 17 bases between. Germline CDR1 reads MNHEY; CDR2 reads SVGEGT. This CDR3 contains 16 residues. The CDR3 region has the DNA TGTGCCAGCAGGTCATCGGGCTATTTAACCTACAATGAGCAGTTCTTC. It is translated as CASRSSGYLTYNEQFF.

This chain links TRBV6-2 or TRBV6-3 with TRBJ2-1; a weak D match, TRBD2 (6 bases). This CDR3 has 17 amino acids. V lost 8 bases to trimming and J lost 0 bases, with 20 bases between them. Per germline, CDR1 MNHEY and CDR2 SVGEGT. The CDR3 sequence is CASGGSTRISSYNEQFF. The CDR3, as DNA: TGTGCCAGCGGAGGGTCAACACGAATTAGCTCCTACAATGAGCAGTTCTTC.

This clonotype appeared a few times. The genes are TRBV12-3 or TRBV12-4 and TRBJ1-1; D may be TRBD1 (5 bases). The CDR3 loop spans 13 amino acids. The germline V and J ends were trimmed by 8 bases and 6 bases, with 16 bases remaining between them. CDR3 residues: CASLPGLGAEAFF. As DNA, the CDR3 is TGTGCCAGCCTTCCGGGGCTGGGGGCTGAAGCTTTCTTT.

This clonotype has a handful of counts. V is TRBV20-1 and J is TRBJ2-1; 9 bases match TRBD2. Germline trimming cut 6 bases from V and 0 bases from J; bases unmatched to any gene: 6. The CDR3 is 15 amino acids. Germline CDR1 and CDR2: DFQATT and SNEGSKA (reference sequence). In DNA form, the CDR3 reads TGCAGTGCCCCGCCGACTAGCGGCTCCTACAATGAGCAGTTCTTC. Amino acid sequence: CSAPPTSGSYNEQFF.